This T cell receptor beta chain was sequenced during a study of T cell changes during pregnancy in multiple sclerosis. Here immunoSEQ multiplex PCR was the method, and the copy in TCRdb shows in-frame clones only, minus some. The sample contains some 79,000 clones, approximately 90% of which appear only once. This clone was found once. This CDR3 region has 13 residues. Trimming cost V 3 bases and J 4 bases, with 9 bases left between them. Germline values: CDR1 KGHSH, CDR2 LQKENI. The J gene is TRBJ1-2, the V gene TRBV18, with D unclear. The receptor comes from a female donor with multiple sclerosis, enrolled in a pregnancy study. The starting material was CD4+ T cells from peripheral blood mononuclear cells, obtained in the second trimester of pregnancy. The CDR3 region has the DNA TGTGCCAGCTCACCCGGACTGAGCTATGGCTACACCTTC. Its translation: CASSPGLSYGYTF. Full variable domain (outside the CDR3, taken from reference TRBV18 and TRBJ1-2): NAGVMQNPRHLVRRRGQEARLRCSPMKGHSHVYWYRQLPEEGLKFMVYLQKENIIDESGMPKERFSAEFPKEGPSILRIQQVVRGDSAAYFCASSPGLSYGYTFGSGTRLTVV.